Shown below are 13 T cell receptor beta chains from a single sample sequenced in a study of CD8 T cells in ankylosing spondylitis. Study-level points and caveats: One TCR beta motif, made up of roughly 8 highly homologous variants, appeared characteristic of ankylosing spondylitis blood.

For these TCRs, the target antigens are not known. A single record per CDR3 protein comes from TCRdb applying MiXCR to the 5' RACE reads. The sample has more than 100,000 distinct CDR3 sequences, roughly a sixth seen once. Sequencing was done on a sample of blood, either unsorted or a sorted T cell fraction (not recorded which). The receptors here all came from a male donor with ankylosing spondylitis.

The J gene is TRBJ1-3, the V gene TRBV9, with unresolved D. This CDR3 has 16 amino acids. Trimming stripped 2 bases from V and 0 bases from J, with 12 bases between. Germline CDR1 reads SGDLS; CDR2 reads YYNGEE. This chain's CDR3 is CASSVEDGYSGNTIYF. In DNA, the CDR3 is TGTGCCAGCAGCGTTGAGGACGGCTACTCTGGAAACACCATATATTTT.

CDR3 in amino acids: CASSSMYSTDTQYF. CDR3 DNA: TGTGCCAGCAGTAGCATGTATAGCACAGATACGCAGTATTTT. The V gene is TRBV7-2, the J gene TRBJ2-3; D gene ambiguous. Trimming left V 6 bases short and J 0 bases short, with 10 bases between. CDR1 and CDR2 from the germline V gene are SGHTA and FQGNSA. The CDR3 contains 14 residues.

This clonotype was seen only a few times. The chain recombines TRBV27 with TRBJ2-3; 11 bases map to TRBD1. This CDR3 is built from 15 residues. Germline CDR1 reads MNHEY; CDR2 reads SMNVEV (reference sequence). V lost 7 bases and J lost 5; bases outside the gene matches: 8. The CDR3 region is CASTPGTGGGDTQYF. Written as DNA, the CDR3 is TGTGCCAGCACACCCGGGACAGGGGGAGGAGATACGCAGTATTTT.

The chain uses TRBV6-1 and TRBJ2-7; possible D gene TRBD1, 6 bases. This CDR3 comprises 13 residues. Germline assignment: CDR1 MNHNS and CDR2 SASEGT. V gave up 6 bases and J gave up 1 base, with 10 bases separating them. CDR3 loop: CASSVRGSYEQYF. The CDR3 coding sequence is TGTGCCAGCAGCGTCAGGGGATCCTACGAGCAGTACTTC.

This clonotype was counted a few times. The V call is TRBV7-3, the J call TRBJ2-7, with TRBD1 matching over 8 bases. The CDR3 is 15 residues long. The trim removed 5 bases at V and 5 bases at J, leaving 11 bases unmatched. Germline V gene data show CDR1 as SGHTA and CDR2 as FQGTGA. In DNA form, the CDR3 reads TGTGCCAGCAGCGACGCCGACAGGGGTGACGACGAGCAGTACTTC. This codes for CASSDADRGDDEQYF.

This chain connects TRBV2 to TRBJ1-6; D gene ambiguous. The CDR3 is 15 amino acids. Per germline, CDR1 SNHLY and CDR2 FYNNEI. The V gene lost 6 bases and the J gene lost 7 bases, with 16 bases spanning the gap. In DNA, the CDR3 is TGTGCCAGCAGGCCGGACGGAATATTGAATTCACCCCTCCACTTT. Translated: CASRPDGILNSPLHF.

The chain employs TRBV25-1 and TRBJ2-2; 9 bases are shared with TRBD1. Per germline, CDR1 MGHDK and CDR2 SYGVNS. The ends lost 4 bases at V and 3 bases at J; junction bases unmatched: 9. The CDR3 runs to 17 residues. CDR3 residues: CASSGKGRDRDTGELFF. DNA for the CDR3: TGTGCCAGCAGTGGGAAGGGCCGGGACAGGGACACCGGGGAGCTGTTTTTT.

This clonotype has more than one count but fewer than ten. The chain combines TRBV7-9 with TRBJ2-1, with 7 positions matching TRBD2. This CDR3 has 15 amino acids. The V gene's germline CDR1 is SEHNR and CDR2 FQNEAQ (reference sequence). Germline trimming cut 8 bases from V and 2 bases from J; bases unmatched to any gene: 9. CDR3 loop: CASRGGGSTYNEQFF. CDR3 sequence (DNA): TGTGCCAGCCGGGGCGGCGGGAGTACCTACAATGAGCAGTTCTTC.

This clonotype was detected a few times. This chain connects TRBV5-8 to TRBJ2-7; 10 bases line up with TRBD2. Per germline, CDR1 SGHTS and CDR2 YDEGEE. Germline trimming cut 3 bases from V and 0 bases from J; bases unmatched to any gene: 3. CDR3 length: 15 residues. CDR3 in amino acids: CASSYGLADSYEQYF. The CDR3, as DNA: TGTGCCAGCAGCTACGGACTAGCGGACTCCTACGAGCAGTACTTC.

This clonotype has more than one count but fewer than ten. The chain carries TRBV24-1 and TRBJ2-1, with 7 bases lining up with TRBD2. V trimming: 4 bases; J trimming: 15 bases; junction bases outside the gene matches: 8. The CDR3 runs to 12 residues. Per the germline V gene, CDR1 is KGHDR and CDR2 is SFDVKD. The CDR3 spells CATSEAGRSRFF. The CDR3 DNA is TGTGCCACCAGTGAAGCGGGGAGGAGTCGGTTCTTC.

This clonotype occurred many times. CDR3 nucleotide sequence: TGCGCCAGCAGCCAAAGGGGTCTTGAGGACATTCAGTACTTC. Translation gives CASSQRGLEDIQYF. The chain carries TRBV4-1 and TRBJ2-4, with D possibly being TRBD1 (5 bases). The V gene's germline CDR1 is MGHRA and CDR2 YSYEKL. Between the trimmed V and J ends, which lost 2 bases and 8 bases, there was a span of 13 bases. This CDR3 is built from 14 residues.

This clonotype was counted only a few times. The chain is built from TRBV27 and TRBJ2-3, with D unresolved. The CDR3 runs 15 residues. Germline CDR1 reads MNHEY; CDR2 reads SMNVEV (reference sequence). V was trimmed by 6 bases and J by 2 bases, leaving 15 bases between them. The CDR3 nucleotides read TGTGCCAGCAGCGCGCTTGGGGTCGCCACAGATACGCAGTATTTT. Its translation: CASSALGVATDTQYF.

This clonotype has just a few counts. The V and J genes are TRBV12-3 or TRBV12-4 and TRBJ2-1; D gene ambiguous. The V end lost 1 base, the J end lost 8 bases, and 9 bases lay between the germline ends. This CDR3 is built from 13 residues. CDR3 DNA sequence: TGTGCCAGCAGTTTAGTAAGGCTGGATGAGCAGTTCTTC. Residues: CASSLVRLDEQFF.